Sequencing of this T cell receptor beta chain was carried out in a study of Graves' ophthalmopathy and Graves' hyperthyroidism. This clonotype was observed a few times. The study amplified TCR beta CDR3 regions using RNA transcripts. The library came from an HTBI-primed first-round RT-PCR and a second-round multiplex PCR. TCRdb fed the multiplex PCR reads into MiXCR, producing one record per CDR3 protein. The table includes 600,000 to 950,000 distinct CDR3 sequences, 40% detected once. Donors with ophthalmopathy: moderate-to-severe activity, CAS ≥3, NOSPECS ≥4, duration under 3 months. Symptoms, serum thyroxine and TRAb, thyroid ultrasound, and orbital computed tomography formed the diagnostic basis. Germline V gene data show CDR1 as MNHEY and CDR2 as SVGAGI. This CDR3 has 16 residues. Trimming removed 8 bases at V and 0 bases at J, with 14 bases between.

The receptor was isolated from an adult man with Graves' ophthalmopathy. The sample was peripheral blood. The chain combines TRBV6-5 with TRBJ1-6, with D unclear. CDR3 sequence: CASRPNTNSYNSPLHF. DNA for the CDR3: TGTGCCAGCCGGCCAAATACGAACTCCTATAATTCACCCCTCCACTTT.